The 8 T cell receptor beta chains presented below share a single source sample, sequenced in a study of T cell repertoires in cytomegalovirus infection. These receptors' targets are unknown. TCRdb passed the reads through MiXCR, listing each CDR3 protein once. The repertoire has about 920,000 distinct CDR3 sequences, roughly 30% of them found once; the top ten carry roughly an eighth. The sequencing used cultured CD8+ T cells from PBMCs, collected from culture after CMV antigen stimulation. The receptors stem from a human donor in good health (CMV status not recorded). Some clones in this sample may be carry-over from other donors' samples.

There are many counts of this clonotype. This chain links TRBV12-3 or TRBV12-4 with TRBJ2-7, with a weak D call TRBD2 (6 bases). Trimming stripped 5 bases from V and 9 bases from J, with 17 bases between. CDR3 size: 13 residues. The CDR3 nucleotides read TGTGCCAGCAGTCTGACCGGGACTCAGGGGCAGTACGTC. This codes for CASSLTGTQGQYV.

This clonotype has a single count. This clone may be a read error of a much larger clone one base away. The chain joins TRBV7-2 to TRBJ1-6; the D is unclear. This CDR3 region has 15 residues. The V gene's germline CDR1 is SGHTA and CDR2 FQGNSA. CDR3 nucleotides: TGTGCCAACAGCCCCGGGTCAACCTATAATTCACCCCTCCACTTT. As protein: CANSPGSTYNSPLHF.

The V call is TRBV2, the J call TRBJ1-5; no firm D call. V shed 7 bases and J shed 2 bases, with 15 bases lying between them. This CDR3 contains 15 residues. From germline, CDR1 is SNHLY and CDR2 FYNNEI. CDR3 sequence: CASMGRRVGNQPQHF. CDR3 sequence (DNA): TGTGCCAGCATGGGTCGGCGGGTGGGCAATCAGCCCCAGCATTTT.

This clonotype was seen a single time. V usage is TRBV6-5 and J usage is TRBJ2-7; no reliable D call. CDR3 length equals 13 residues. Germline CDR1 and CDR2: MNHEY and SVGAGI. V was cut by 3 bases and J by 7 bases, with 13 bases left in between. CDR3 amino acids: CASSYTALREQYF. The CDR3 region has the DNA TGTGCCAGCAGTTATACAGCTTTACGTGAGCAGTACTTC.

Only a few counts were recorded for this clonotype. The rearrangement joins TRBV6-5 to TRBJ2-7; D is ambiguous. V lost 2 bases and J 0 bases, leaving 11 bases between the germline ends. Germline-derived CDR1 and CDR2 are MNHEY and SVGAGI. The CDR3 extends over 15 amino acids. The CDR3 DNA is TGTGCCAGCAGTTACGATCTGGGCAGCTCCTACGAGCAGTACTTC. Translation: CASSYDLGSSYEQYF.

The V and J genes are TRBV27 and TRBJ2-7, with D tentatively TRBD1 (6 bases). V dropped 6 bases and J dropped 3 bases, with 15 bases sitting between them. The CDR3 extends over 14 amino acids. The V gene's germline CDR1 is MNHEY and CDR2 SMNVEV (reference sequence). CDR3 nucleotide sequence: TGTGCCAGCAGACCTGGACAGCCACTCTACGAGCAGTACTTC. This translates into CASRPGQPLYEQYF.

This clonotype was seen only a few times. V usage is TRBV5-5 and J usage is TRBJ2-3; D unclear. The CDR3 extends over 14 amino acids. V dropped 9 bases and J dropped 3 bases, with 17 bases sitting between them. Germline V gene lookup returns CDR1 SGHKS and CDR2 YYEKEE (reference sequence). The CDR3 sequence: CATSEPERTDTQYF. Here the CDR3 DNA reads TGTGCCACCTCGGAGCCAGAAAGGACAGATACGCAGTATTTT.

About this clonotype: At one end the junction does not follow the germline gene, possibly because of a read error. The chain combines TRBV6-6 with TRBJ2-1, with TRBD2 matching over 10 bases. Germline assignment: CDR1 MNHNY and CDR2 SVGAGI (reference sequence). This CDR3 has 18 residues. CDR3 amino acids: CTSSYRASGGINYNEQFF. In DNA form, the CDR3 reads TGTACCAGCAGTTATCGGGCTAGCGGGGGTATCAACTACAATGAGCAGTTCTTC.